This entry lists 19 T cell receptor beta chains sequenced from one sample in a study of control samples from healthy donors and cancer patients. Here immunoSEQ multiplex PCR was the method, and the copy in TCRdb shows in-frame clones only, minus some. Found here are more than 95,000 clones, approximately 93% of them singletons; the top ten hold more than 7%. Sequenced: blood. These receptors came from a man between 18 and 29 years old in good health.

V and J are TRBV27 and TRBJ1-2; tentative D call: TRBD1 (6 bases). Germline values: CDR1 MNHEY, CDR2 SMNVEV (reference sequence). V was pared by 9 bases and J by 5 bases, with 16 bases between. The CDR3 has 13 residues. Here the CDR3 DNA reads TGTGCCAGTCAAAGGCCGGGACAATATGGCTACACCTTC. This gives the protein CASQRPGQYGYTF.

The rearrangement uses TRBV28 and TRBJ2-7; D gene unclear. V lost 7 bases and J lost 4, with 14 bases in between. CDR1 is MDHEN, CDR2 SYDVKM, per germline. There are 13 residues in the CDR3. The CDR3 loop is CASTSLIPYEQYF. The CDR3 DNA reads TGTGCCAGCACCTCCCTTATCCCATACGAGCAGTACTTC.

This sequence joins TRBV9 and TRBJ1-6, with 9 bases identical to TRBD1. Trimming at V came to 4 bases and at J to 0 bases, leaving 5 bases not matched to a gene. The CDR3 is 17 amino acids. Germline-derived CDR1 and CDR2 are SGDLS and YYNGEE. The CDR3 DNA sequence: TGTGCCAGCAGCCCGGGACAGGGAAGCTCCTATAATTCACCCCTCCACTTT. Translated: CASSPGQGSSYNSPLHF.

The CDR3 is CASSTRTGSEAFF. DNA of the CDR3: TGTGCCAGCAGTACCCGGACAGGCTCTGAAGCTTTCTTT. V is TRBV27 and J is TRBJ1-1, with TRBD1 matching 7 bases. The junction had 6 bases not matched to a gene; V was cut back by 5 bases and J by 6 bases. CDR3 length: 13 amino acids. CDR1 and CDR2 (germline): MNHEY, SMNVEV (reference sequence).

The V call is TRBV30, the J call TRBJ1-1, with D maybe TRBD1 (6 bases). The length of the CDR3 is 15 residues. From germline, CDR1 is GTSNPN and CDR2 SVGIG (reference sequence). V dropped 0 bases and J dropped 0 bases, with 11 bases sitting between them. The chain's CDR3 is CAWSVGGTLNTEAFF. CDR3 in DNA: TGTGCCTGGAGTGTCGGGGGCACCTTGAACACTGAAGCTTTCTTT.

V is TRBV10-3 and J is TRBJ2-7; possibly TRBD1 or TRBD2 for D (5 bases each). This CDR3 comprises 14 residues. The germline V gene has CDR1 ENHRY and CDR2 SYGVKD. The V gene lost 6 bases and the J gene lost 5 bases, with 17 bases spanning the gap. The CDR3 loop reads CAIRETRGYDEQYF. DNA for the CDR3: TGTGCCATCAGGGAGACTCGGGGCTACGACGAGCAGTACTTC.

A few counts support this clone. V is TRBV5-4 and J is TRBJ1-2, with D possibly TRBD1 on 6 matching bases. Trimming removed 3 bases at V and 3 bases at J, with 15 bases between. From germline, CDR1 is SGHNT and CDR2 YYREEE (reference sequence). There are 15 residues in the CDR3. CDR3 nucleotides: TGTGCCAGCAGCTCCCCATGGGGGGGCGACTATGGCTACACCTTC. This gives the protein CASSSPWGGDYGYTF. The full variable domain, completed using reference TRBV5-4 and TRBJ1-2, is ETGVTQSPTHLIKTRGQQVTLRCSSQSGHNTVSWYQQALGQGPQFIFQYYREEENGRGNFPPRFSGLQFPNYSSELNVNALELDDSALYLCASSSPWGGDYGYTFGSGTRLTVV.

The chain recombines TRBV18 with TRBJ2-7; D not resolved. Germline V gene data show CDR1 as KGHSH and CDR2 as LQKENI. Trimming stripped 5 bases from V and 4 bases from J, with 12 bases between. The CDR3 totals 13 residues. The CDR3 DNA follows: TGTGCCAGCTCATCCACAGATGAGTACGAGCAGTACTTC. Translating it yields CASSSTDEYEQYF.

The CDR3 DNA reads TGTGCCAGTAGTATAGGCGTTGGGACTGAAGCTTTCTTT. This translates into CASSIGVGTEAFF. The rearrangement joins TRBV19 to TRBJ1-1; D not certain. The germline CDR1 and CDR2 sequences are LNHDA and SQIVND (reference sequence). V was cut by 1 base and J by 5 bases, with 8 bases left in between. The CDR3 runs to 13 residues.

The chain joins TRBV7-3 to TRBJ2-3; 9 bases are shared with TRBD2. From germline, CDR1 is SGHTA and CDR2 FQGTGA. V was pared by 5 bases and J by 4 bases, with 13 bases of the junction left unmatched. The CDR3 spans 17 residues. This CDR3 is CASSNYGGGREADTQYF. The CDR3 DNA reads TGTGCCAGCAGCAACTATGGGGGCGGGAGGGAGGCAGATACGCAGTATTTT.

The chain couples TRBV5-4 to TRBJ1-4; weak D call: TRBD1 (5 bases). Germline V gene data show CDR1 as SGHNT and CDR2 as YYREEE (reference sequence). This CDR3 is 14 amino acids long. V lost 5 bases to trimming and J lost 6 bases, with 14 bases between them. CDR3 loop: CASRTSGHDEKLFF. The CDR3 DNA reads TGTGCCAGCAGAACTTCCGGACACGATGAAAAACTGTTTTTT.

The chain combines TRBV19 with TRBJ2-1, with TRBD2 matching over 11 bases. Per the germline V gene, CDR1 is LNHDA and CDR2 is SQIVND (reference sequence). The V gene end was trimmed by 3 bases and the J gene end by 5 bases; junction bases not matched to a gene: 9. The CDR3 runs to 17 residues. CDR3 nucleotide sequence: TGTGCCAGTAGTATTTCCGAACGGACTAGCGGGCACAATGAGCAGTTCTTC. It encodes CASSISERTSGHNEQFF. Together with reference TRBV19 and TRBJ2-1, the CDR3 gives the full variable domain: DGGITQSPKYLFRKEGQNVTLSCEQNLNHDAMYWYRQDPGQGLRLIYYSQIVNDFQKGDIAEGYSVSREKKESFPLTVTSAQKNPTAFYLCASSISERTSGHNEQFFGPGTRLTVL.

The V gene is TRBV15, the J gene TRBJ1-2; possibly TRBD1 for D (5 bases). The CDR3 consists of 12 residues. The V end was cut by 1 base, the J end by 8 bases, with 8 bases between. The V gene's germline CDR1 is LNHNV and CDR2 YYDKDF (reference sequence). The CDR3 nucleotides read TGTGCCACCAGCAGAGTAAGGGGCGGCTACACCTTC. Protein product: CATSRVRGGYTF.

The chain recombines TRBV30 with TRBJ1-4; no clear D gene. Germline CDR1 and CDR2: GTSNPN and SVGIG (reference sequence). This CDR3 region has 15 residues. The V end was cut by 4 bases, the J end by 0 bases, with 12 bases between. Written as DNA, the CDR3 is TGTGCCTGGACACCCGGACGGTCAACTAATGAAAAACTGTTTTTT. Its translation: CAWTPGRSTNEKLFF. Looking up the rest from reference TRBV30 and TRBJ1-4 gives the full variable domain: SQTIHQWPATLVQPVGSPLSLECTVEGTSNPNLYWYRQAAGRGLQLLFYSVGIGQISSEVPQNLSASRPQDRQFILSSKKLLLSDSGFYLCAWTPGRSTNEKLFFGSGTQLSVL.

This sequence joins TRBV27 and TRBJ1-5; TRBD1 agrees at 9 bases. V lost 5 bases, J lost 7 bases, and 6 bases stayed unmatched. This CDR3 has 14 residues. The germline CDR1 and CDR2 sequences are MNHEY and SMNVEV (reference sequence). The CDR3 bases are TGTGCCAGCAGTCGGTCACAGGGGGCCCAGCCCCAGCATTTT. As protein: CASSRSQGAQPQHF.

J is TRBJ2-3 and V is TRBV18; D is unclear. Germline V gene sequence: CDR1 KGHSH, CDR2 LQKENI. Between the trimmed V and J ends, which lost 6 bases and 6 bases, there was a span of 13 bases. CDR3 length equals 13 residues. The CDR3: CASSLSEGDTQYF. The CDR3 DNA is TGTGCCAGCTCCCTATCGGAAGGGGATACGCAGTATTTT.

The CDR3 region has the DNA TGTGCCAGCAGCCCCCAGGGTTCCTACAATGAGCAGTTCTTC. Its translation: CASSPQGSYNEQFF. The V call is TRBV27, the J call TRBJ2-1; tentatively, D is TRBD1 (5 bases). The CDR3 is 14 amino acids. Trimming took off 6 bases at V and 1 base at J, with 10 bases between the two ends. The germline V gene encodes CDR1 MNHEY and CDR2 SMNVEV (reference sequence).

The rearrangement joins TRBV7-2 to TRBJ2-2; no reliable D call. CDR3 length: 13 residues. V lost 5 bases, J lost 5 bases, and 9 bases lay in between. Germline values: CDR1 SGHTA, CDR2 FQGNSA. CDR3 protein: CASSDGETGELFF. CDR3 DNA: TGTGCCAGCAGCGATGGAGAGACCGGGGAGCTGTTTTTT.

The J gene is TRBJ1-1, the V gene TRBV11-1, with D uncertain. V lost 3 bases, J lost 8 bases, and 10 bases lay in between. The CDR3 runs 12 residues. Germline CDR1 SGHAT, CDR2 FQDESV (reference sequence). The CDR3, as DNA: TGTGCCAGCAGCTTTTCTGACAAGGAAGCTTTCTTT. It is translated as CASSFSDKEAFF.